The 31 T cell receptor beta chains presented below share a single source sample, sequenced in a study of T-cell reconstitution after alpha-beta-depleted transplantation in children. Construction of the TCRbeta library involved unique molecular identifiers. TCRdb re-called the PCR reads through MiXCR, storing one row per CDR3 protein. The sample holds about 24,000 distinct CDR3 sequences; approximately 11% are singletons and the top ten take roughly 25%. This specimen consisted of PBMCs from the stem cell graft donor, obtained from the stem cell graft. The receptors derive from a human donor who donated a stem cell graft to a child with chronic granulomatous disease.

Comments on this clonotype: A read error may produce the germline difference seen at one junction end. This sequence joins TRBV20-1 and TRBJ2-5, with 7 bases fitting TRBD1. Germline loops: CDR1 DFQATT, CDR2 SNEGSKA (reference sequence). The CDR3 has 16 amino acids. CDR3 amino acids: CCASPGDDTGEETQYF. As DNA, the CDR3 is TGCTGTGCTAGCCCCGGGGATGATACAGGGGAAGAGACCCAGTACTTC.

This clonotype was seen repeatedly, ten times or more. The chain is built from TRBV29-1 and TRBJ1-3; TRBD1 aligns across 8 bases. The CDR3 is 14 amino acids. With 0 bases clipped from V and 7 bases from J, the junction kept 5 bases outside the gene matches. Germline CDR1 SQVTM, CDR2 ANQGSEA. Written as DNA, the CDR3 is TGCAGCGTTGAAGATGGGCAGGGGGCCAACACCATATATTTT. It encodes CSVEDGQGANTIYF.

There are many counts of this clonotype. V and J are TRBV28 and TRBJ2-5; D gene unclear. The CDR3 length is 15 residues. V shed 5 bases and J shed 5 bases, with 18 bases lying between them. Per germline, CDR1 MDHEN and CDR2 SYDVKM. The CDR3: CASSPQGLLGETQYF. As DNA, the CDR3 is TGTGCCAGCAGTCCCCAAGGCCTTCTCGGGGAGACCCAGTACTTC.

This clonotype was counted many times. This chain connects TRBV29-1 to TRBJ2-3; either TRBD1 or TRBD2 may fit D (6 bases each). The CDR3 sequence is 17 residues long. Germline assignment: CDR1 SQVTM and CDR2 ANQGSEA. V was clipped by 1 base and J by 6 bases, with 23 bases between them. The CDR3 DNA reads as TGCAGCGTTGAAGGGGGGATCGGGGGCCTCTCCTACGATACGCAGTATTTT. This encodes CSVEGGIGGLSYDTQYF.

This clonotype was seen at least ten times. The V and J genes are TRBV15 and TRBJ2-7; D remains ambiguous. Germline CDR1 LNHNV, CDR2 YYDKDF (reference sequence). The CDR3 covers 13 residues. The V end lost 1 base, the J end lost 4 bases, and 8 bases lay between the germline ends. The CDR3 coding sequence is TGTGCCACCAGCAGAGGGGAAGATTACGAGCAGTACTTC. Its translation: CATSRGEDYEQYF.

This clonotype was counted many times. This chain links TRBV2 with TRBJ2-6; no clear D. The germline gives CDR1 SNHLY, CDR2 FYNNEI. V lost 2 bases and J lost 2, with 10 bases in between. This CDR3 is 16 amino acids long. In nucleotides, the CDR3 is TGTGCCAGCAGTGAAAGCCAGGTCACTGGGGCCAACGTCCTGACTTTC. This translates into CASSESQVTGANVLTF. The full variable domain, with the rest looked up from reference TRBV2 and TRBJ2-6, is EPEVTQTPSHQVTQMGQEVILRCVPISNHLYFYWYRQILGQKVEFLVSFYNNEISEKSEIFDDQFSVERPDGSNFTLKIRSTKLEDSAMYFCASSESQVTGANVLTFGAGSRLTVL.

This clonotype has a count of ten or more. The chain uses TRBV6-5 and TRBJ2-5; D call uncertain. Germline V gives CDR1 MNHEY, CDR2 SVGAGI. Trimming took off 0 bases at V and 5 bases at J, with 13 bases between the two ends. This CDR3 is built from 15 residues. The CDR3 is CASSYSLPPVETQYF. The CDR3 nucleotides read TGTGCCAGCAGTTACTCCCTTCCCCCAGTGGAGACCCAGTACTTC.

This clonotype counts as medium-sized. The chain is built from TRBV12-3 or TRBV12-4 and TRBJ2-1; TRBD2 might be the D (5 bases). This CDR3 is built from 16 residues. V lost 5 bases to trimming and J lost 5 bases, with 19 bases between them. CDR3: CASSPQLVRANNEQFF. CDR3 nucleotide sequence: TGTGCCAGCAGTCCTCAACTAGTGAGGGCGAACAATGAGCAGTTCTTC.

This clonotype appeared many times. The chain links TRBV21-1 to TRBJ2-1; the D call TRBD2 from the table was never checked on the DNA. TRBV21-1 is annotated as a pseudogene. The CDR3 loop spans 15 amino acids. The CDR3 sequence: CASSPGPVPYNEQFF. In DNA, the CDR3 is TGTGCCAGCAGCCCGGGCCCGGTACCCTACAATGAGCAGTTCTTC.

This clonotype appeared many times. This chain connects TRBV5-1 to TRBJ2-2; D possibly corresponds to TRBD1 (6 bases). CDR1 SGHRS and CDR2 YFSETQ come from the germline V gene. With 0 bases removed from V and 6 bases from J, the gap between germline ends came to 15 bases. This CDR3 comprises 16 residues. The CDR3 DNA sequence: TGCGCCAGCAGCTTGGACCTAACAGGGATCGCCGGGGAGCTGTTTTTT. Protein: CASSLDLTGIAGELFF.

This clonotype was seen many times. V usage is TRBV7-3 and J usage is TRBJ2-5; D possibly corresponds to TRBD1 (6 bases). The V gene lost 2 bases and the J gene lost 2 bases, with 9 bases spanning the gap. The CDR3 covers 14 residues. The V gene's germline CDR1 is SGHTA and CDR2 FQGTGA. Here the CDR3 reads CASSLGGTQETQYF. The CDR3, as DNA: TGTGCCAGCAGCTTAGGGGGCACACAAGAGACCCAGTACTTC.

At least ten counts were recorded for this clonotype. This chain links TRBV3-1 with TRBJ2-7, with TRBD2 matching 11 bases. Germline lookup yields CDR1 LGHDT and CDR2 YNNKEL (reference sequence). V shed 0 bases and J 2 bases; nucleotides not matched to a gene: 9. The CDR3 runs 18 residues. CDR3 residues: CASSQDTWASGRPYEQYF. The DNA of the CDR3 is TGTGCCAGCAGCCAAGATACTTGGGCTAGCGGGAGGCCCTACGAGCAGTACTTC.

In this sample, this clonotype turned up a few times. The CDR3 region is CASSHGNEQYF. CDR3 bases: TGTGCCAGCAGCCATGGCAACGAGCAGTACTTC. The V and J genes are TRBV3-1 and TRBJ2-7; D gene uncertain. CDR1 is LGHDT, CDR2 YNNKEL, per germline (reference sequence). This CDR3 has 11 amino acids. V lost 3 bases, J lost 5 bases, and 5 bases lay in between.

This clonotype came up many times. The V call is TRBV5-1, the J call TRBJ1-4; 8 bases are a match to TRBD1. CDR1 and CDR2 from the germline V gene are SGHRS and YFSETQ. This CDR3 is 15 amino acids long. J gave up 4 bases and V 4 bases, and 6 bases lay outside the gene matches. DNA of the CDR3: TGCGCCAGCAGCCGCGGGACAGGTTATAATGAAAAACTGTTTTTT. Translated: CASSRGTGYNEKLFF.

This clonotype was counted many times. This CDR3 is CASSQETGTNEQFF. DNA for the CDR3: TGCGCCAGCAGCCAAGAAACAGGAACTAATGAGCAGTTCTTC. The gene calls are TRBV4-3 and TRBJ2-1; tentatively, D is TRBD1 (5 bases). V was shortened by 0 bases and J by 7 bases, with 10 bases between the two germline ends. CDR3 size: 14 residues. CDR1 is LGHNA, CDR2 YSLEER, per germline.

This clonotype was observed at least ten times. The chain combines TRBV28 with TRBJ2-7; D is unresolved. CDR3 length equals 12 residues. Trimming pared 3 bases from V and 3 bases from J, leaving 6 bases between. Germline assignment: CDR1 MDHEN and CDR2 SYDVKM. CDR3 sequence (DNA): TGTGCCAGCAGTTTTATGGGCTACGAGCAGTACTTC. Translating it yields CASSFMGYEQYF.

This clonotype has at least ten counts. The DNA of the CDR3 is TGTGCCAGCAGCTGGGGGTCTGATACGCAGTATTTT. As protein: CASSWGSDTQYF. The chain employs TRBV11-3 and TRBJ2-3, with D possibly being TRBD1 or TRBD2 (5 bases each). Trimming took off 4 bases at V and 6 bases at J, with 8 bases between the two ends. The CDR3 has 12 amino acids. The V gene's germline CDR1 is SGHNT and CDR2 YENEEA.

The chain employs TRBV7-2 and TRBJ2-1, with 9 positions matching TRBD2. Germline CDR1 reads SGHTA; CDR2 reads FQGNSA. The CDR3 has 15 amino acids. V lost 5 bases, J lost 0 bases, and 2 bases stayed unmatched. As DNA, the CDR3 is TGTGCCAGCAGCCATAGCGGGAGCTCCTACAATGAGCAGTTCTTC. It codes for CASSHSGSSYNEQFF.

This clonotype was counted many times. The chain has TRBV15 and TRBJ1-1, with D maybe TRBD1 (6 bases). The V gene lost 3 bases and the J gene lost 0 bases, with 17 bases spanning the gap. This CDR3 has 17 amino acids. Germline lookup yields CDR1 LNHNV and CDR2 YYDKDF (reference sequence). DNA of the CDR3: TGTGCCACCAGCAGGCCCGGTTGGACAGCCGTGAACACTGAAGCTTTCTTT. Encoded protein: CATSRPGWTAVNTEAFF.

This clonotype has ten or more counts. The CDR3 DNA follows: TGTGCCAGCAGCTCCGACCCCGAGCAGTTCTTC. Translated: CASSSDPEQFF. The chain combines TRBV11-2 with TRBJ2-1; D ambiguous. The CDR3 is 11 amino acids. Trimming removed 4 bases at V and 10 bases at J, with 8 bases between. CDR1 SGHAT and CDR2 FQNNGV come from the germline V gene. The full variable domain, in which reference TRBV11-2 and TRBJ2-1 provide the parts outside the CDR3, is EAGVAQSPRYKIIEKRQSVAFWCNPISGHATLYWYQQILGQGPKLLIQFQNNGVVDDSQLPKDRFSAERLKGVDSTLKIQPAKLEDSAVYLCASSSDPEQFFGPGTRLTVL.

This clonotype occurred many times. The chain uses TRBV7-9 and TRBJ1-4; the D is unclear. This CDR3 has 13 amino acids. V lost 1 base, J lost 13 bases, and 13 bases lay in between. Per the germline V gene, CDR1 is SEHNR and CDR2 is FQNEAQ (reference sequence). The CDR3 sequence is CASSLDTLGGLFF. In DNA form, the CDR3 reads TGTGCCAGCAGCTTAGATACCCTTGGAGGACTGTTTTTT.

This clonotype has ten or more counts. CDR3 sequence: CASSLVGGVVYNEQFF. The CDR3 DNA is TGTGCCAGCAGCTTAGTGGGGGGGGTGGTGTACAATGAGCAGTTCTTC. The V gene is TRBV7-2, the J gene TRBJ2-1; 7 nucleotides line up with TRBD2. CDR3 length: 16 amino acids. Unmatched junction bases numbered 7, after V lost 1 base and J lost 4 bases. Germline CDR1 reads SGHTA; CDR2 reads FQGNSA.

The table lists this clonotype with many counts. The V and J genes are TRBV6-4 and TRBJ1-1; D unclear. V was pared by 4 bases and J by 0 bases, with 6 bases between. The germline V gene encodes CDR1 MRHNA and CDR2 SNTAGT. The CDR3 runs 13 residues. The CDR3 nucleotides read TGTGCCAGCAGTGTGGAAATGAACACTGAAGCTTTCTTT. Translation gives CASSVEMNTEAFF.

This clonotype was recorded many times. V and J are TRBV11-2 and TRBJ2-5; 9 nucleotides agree with TRBD2. The CDR3 sequence is 15 residues long. The V segment lost 1 base and the J segment 5 bases; nucleotides outside the gene matches: 5. The germline V gene encodes CDR1 SGHAT and CDR2 FQNNGV. The CDR3 DNA follows: TGTGCCAGCAGCTTAGCTTTTAGCGGGAGCGAGACCCAGTACTTC. Translated: CASSLAFSGSETQYF.

This clonotype was seen many times. The chain recombines TRBV12-3 or TRBV12-4 with TRBJ2-3, with 8 bases aligning to TRBD2. The CDR3 runs to 14 residues. The trim removed 0 bases at V and 8 bases at J, leaving 4 bases unmatched. The CDR3 sequence: CASSLAAGAGTQYF. CDR3 DNA: TGTGCCAGCAGTTTAGCAGCGGGGGCTGGTACGCAGTATTTT.

The chain combines TRBV10-3 with TRBJ2-3, with TRBD1 matching 8 bases. Germline V gene lookup returns CDR1 ENHRY and CDR2 SYGVKD. The CDR3 consists of 13 residues. The ends lost 9 bases at V and 2 bases at J; junction bases unmatched: 4. This CDR3 reads CAIGTGSTDTQYF. CDR3 DNA sequence: TGTGCCATTGGGACAGGTTCCACAGATACGCAGTATTTT.

The rearrangement uses TRBV3-1 and TRBJ2-5, with 11 positions matching TRBD2. The CDR3 is made up of 18 amino acids. The germline V gene has CDR1 LGHDT and CDR2 YNNKEL (reference sequence). V was pared by 8 bases and J by 5 bases, with 19 bases of the junction left unmatched. The CDR3 loop is CASCFGGIAGGLWETQYF. CDR3 nucleotides: TGTGCCAGCTGTTTTGGGGGAATAGCGGGGGGGTTGTGGGAGACCCAGTACTTC.

This clonotype occurred many times. The V and J genes are TRBV7-3 and TRBJ1-3; D unclear. Trimming shortened V by 4 bases and J by 3 bases, and 16 bases separated the two germline ends. The CDR3 spans 16 residues. Germline V gene data show CDR1 as SGHTA and CDR2 as FQGTGA. CDR3 region: CASSSLNREDGNTIYF. Here the CDR3 DNA reads TGTGCCAGCAGCTCCCTCAACCGGGAAGATGGAAACACCATATATTTT. The complete variable domain, with remaining parts taken from reference TRBV7-3 and TRBJ1-3, reads GAGVSQTPSNKVTEKGKYVELRCDPISGHTALYWYRQSLGQGPEFLIYFQGTGAADDSGLPNDRFFAVRPEGSVSTLKIQRTERGDSAVYLCASSSLNREDGNTIYFGEGSWLTVV.

This clonotype came up a few times. The chain carries TRBV2 and TRBJ2-7, with D perhaps matching TRBD1 or TRBD2 (6 bases each). Germline lookup yields CDR1 SNHLY and CDR2 FYNNEI. V was clipped by 6 bases and J by 6 bases, with 15 bases between them. The CDR3 contains 13 residues. For the CDR3, the DNA is TGTGCCAGCAGCGCCGAGGGGGGTAGCGAGCAGTACTTC. Protein sequence: CASSAEGGSEQYF.

Ten or more counts support this clonotype. This chain uses TRBV4-3 with TRBJ2-1; 11 positions match TRBD1. Trimming removed 5 bases from V and 9 bases from J; junction bases left unmatched: 6. The germline V gene encodes CDR1 LGHNA and CDR2 YSLEER. The CDR3 covers 14 residues. CDR3 bases: TGCGCCAGCAGCTCCTGGACAGGGGGCATTGAGCAGTTCTTC. Its protein is CASSSWTGGIEQFF.

This clonotype was recorded at least ten times. J is TRBJ1-6 and V is TRBV11-2, with D hard to call. The CDR3 has 16 residues. Germline-derived CDR1 and CDR2 are SGHAT and FQNNGV. Trimming left V 0 bases short and J 7 bases short, with 13 bases between. DNA for the CDR3: TGTGCCAGCAGCTTAGATGGAGGCGGACCCAATTCACCCCTCCACTTT. Translating gives CASSLDGGGPNSPLHF.